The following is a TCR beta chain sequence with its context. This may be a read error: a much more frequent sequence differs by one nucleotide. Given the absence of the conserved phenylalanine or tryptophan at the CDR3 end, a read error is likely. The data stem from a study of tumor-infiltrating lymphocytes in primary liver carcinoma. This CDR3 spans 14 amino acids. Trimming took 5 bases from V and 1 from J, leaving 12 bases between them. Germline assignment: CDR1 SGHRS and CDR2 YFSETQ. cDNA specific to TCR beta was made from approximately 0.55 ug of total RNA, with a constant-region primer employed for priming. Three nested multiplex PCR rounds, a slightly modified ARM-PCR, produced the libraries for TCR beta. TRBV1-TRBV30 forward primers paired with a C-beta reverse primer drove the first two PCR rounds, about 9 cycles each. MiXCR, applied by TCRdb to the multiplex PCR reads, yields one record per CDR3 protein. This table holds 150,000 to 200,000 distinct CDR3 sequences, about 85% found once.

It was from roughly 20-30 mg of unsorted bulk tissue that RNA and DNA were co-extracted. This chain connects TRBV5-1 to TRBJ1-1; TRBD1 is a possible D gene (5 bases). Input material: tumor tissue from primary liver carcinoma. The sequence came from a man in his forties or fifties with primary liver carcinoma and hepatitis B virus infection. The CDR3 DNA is TGCGCCAGCAGTCCCGGGACGACGAACACTGAAGCTTTCTTA. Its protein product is CASSPGTTNTEAFL.